The 24 T cell receptor beta chains below were found in one sample sequenced in a study of T cells in Graves' hyperthyroidism and ophthalmopathy. Regions amplified from RNA transcripts were the TCR beta CDR3 regions. When the TCR CDR3 underwent first-round RT-PCR, the HTBI primer set was used. TCRdb processed the multiplex PCR reads anew with MiXCR; each CDR3 protein has one entry. The sample shows about 600,000 distinct CDR3 sequences, about 14% of them seen only once. Sequencing was performed on blood. Every receptor here comes from a woman aged 50 to 60 with Graves' ophthalmopathy.

This clonotype has at least ten counts. The chain has TRBV5-1 and TRBJ2-1; D remains ambiguous. The CDR3 runs to 13 residues. Germline lookup yields CDR1 SGHRS and CDR2 YFSETQ. Trimming left V 1 base short and J 8 bases short, with 10 bases between. Written as DNA, the CDR3 is TGCGCCAGCAGCTTGTATTCGGCCGATGAGCAGTTCTTC. It specifies CASSLYSADEQFF.

This clonotype was seen more than once but under ten times. This chain joins TRBV6-2 or TRBV6-3 and TRBJ1-5; 9 bases are shared with TRBD1. Germline CDR1 reads MNHEY; CDR2 reads SVGEGT. With V trimmed by 6 bases and J by 5 bases, 5 bases remained unmatched. This CDR3 region has 14 residues. The CDR3 here is CASSVRTGDQPQHF. CDR3 DNA sequence: TGTGCCAGCAGCGTACGGACAGGGGATCAGCCCCAGCATTTT.

The CDR3 coding sequence is TGTGCCAGTAGTACCCTAGCGGGAGCGTCCTACAATGAGCAGTTCTTC. Translated: CASSTLAGASYNEQFF. The V and J genes are TRBV19 and TRBJ2-1, with TRBD2 matching over 10 bases. This CDR3 is 16 amino acids long. CDR1 and CDR2 (germline): LNHDA, SQIVND (reference sequence). With V trimmed by 4 bases and J by 1 base, 4 bases remained unmatched.

This clonotype appeared a single time. V and J are TRBV4-2 and TRBJ1-3, with a possible D match to TRBD1 (5 bases). Trimming shortened V by 2 bases and J by 2 bases, and 16 bases separated the two germline ends. This CDR3 region has 17 residues. From germline, CDR1 is LGHNA and CDR2 YNFKEQ. The DNA of the CDR3 is TGTGCCAGCAGCCAAACTGGGGGGGGGAACGCTGGAAACACCATATATTTT. Its protein is CASSQTGGGNAGNTIYF.

This clonotype has a count of ten or more. The CDR3 loop reads CASSLVVNEQFF. The CDR3, as DNA: TGTGCCAGCAGCTTAGTGGTGAATGAGCAGTTCTTC. The V and J genes are TRBV7-9 and TRBJ2-1; D is unclear. This CDR3 contains 12 residues. Trimming took 1 base from V and 7 from J, leaving 5 bases between them. The germline V gene encodes CDR1 SEHNR and CDR2 FQNEAQ (reference sequence).

The rearrangement joins TRBV28 to TRBJ1-1; D is possibly TRBD1 (6 bases). From germline, CDR1 is MDHEN and CDR2 SYDVKM. With 6 bases removed from V and 1 base from J, the gap between germline ends came to 21 bases. This CDR3 region has 17 residues. The CDR3 here is CASSQEGLGHANTEAFF. In DNA, the CDR3 is TGTGCCAGCAGCCAAGAAGGTCTGGGACACGCGAACACTGAAGCTTTCTTT.

Ten or more counts support this clonotype. The V call is TRBV28, the J call TRBJ2-1; perhaps TRBD1 as D (6 bases). This CDR3 has 14 amino acids. Germline CDR1 and CDR2: MDHEN and SYDVKM. With 4 bases removed from V and 2 bases from J, the gap between germline ends came to 9 bases. CDR3 amino acids: CASSSRGTYNEQFF. DNA of the CDR3: TGTGCCAGCAGTTCCAGGGGTACCTACAATGAGCAGTTCTTC.

This clonotype was recorded a few times. Compared with germline, one end of the junction differs, possibly owing to a read error. This chain uses TRBV7-2 with TRBJ1-6; perhaps TRBD1 as D (5 bases). Germline V gene lookup returns CDR1 SGHTA and CDR2 FQGNSA. The CDR3 has 16 amino acids. CDR3 amino acids: CASSLAGSSYNSPPHF. CDR3 DNA: TGTGCCAGCAGCTTGGCAGGGAGCTCCTATAATTCACCCCCCCACTTT.

The chain couples TRBV4-1 to TRBJ2-1; 13 bases fit TRBD2. The V segment lost 1 base and the J segment 8 bases; nucleotides outside the gene matches: 5. The CDR3 has 16 amino acids. Germline V gene lookup returns CDR1 MGHRA and CDR2 YSYEKL. CDR3 DNA: TGCGCCAGCAGCCAAGGGACTAGCGGGAGTAGGGATGAGCAGTTCTTC. Its translation: CASSQGTSGSRDEQFF.

This sequence joins TRBV27 and TRBJ2-1; 7 bases match TRBD2. Trimming cost V 5 bases and J 4 bases; bases outside gene matches: 8. The CDR3 contains 15 residues. Germline V gives CDR1 MNHEY, CDR2 SMNVEV (reference sequence). The CDR3 coding sequence is TGTGCCAGCAGTGCCCCGGGACTACCGTACAATGAGCAGTTCTTC. Amino acids: CASSAPGLPYNEQFF.

There are many counts of this clonotype. J is TRBJ2-5 and V is TRBV18; D remains unclear. V gave up 8 bases and J gave up 1 base, with 5 bases separating them. The CDR3 totals 11 residues. Germline CDR1 is KGHSH and CDR2 is LQKENI. The CDR3 reads CASSAQETQYF. The CDR3, as DNA: TGTGCCAGCAGTGCCCAAGAGACCCAGTACTTC.

This clonotype was detected ten times or more. This chain joins TRBV28 and TRBJ2-1; TRBD2 agrees at 7 bases. Looked up from germline, CDR1 is MDHEN and CDR2 is SYDVKM. This CDR3 spans 15 amino acids. V lost 6 bases to trimming and J lost 8 bases; unmatched junction nucleotides: 13. The CDR3 nucleotides are TGTGCCAGCAGCCCTTCGGGGACTACTGGCGATGAGCAGTTCTTC. It codes for CASSPSGTTGDEQFF. Supplemented by reference TRBV28 and TRBJ2-1, the full variable domain reads DVKVTQSSRYLVKRTGEKVFLECVQDMDHENMFWYRQDPGLGLRLIYFSYDVKMKEKGDIPEGYSVSREKKERFSLILESASTNQTSMYLCASSPSGTTGDEQFFGPGTRLTVL.

V usage is TRBV7-9 and J usage is TRBJ2-1; 7 bases align to TRBD2. Germline values: CDR1 SEHNR, CDR2 FQNEAQ (reference sequence). V shed 5 bases, J shed 4 bases, and the junction held 17 bases outside the gene matches. CDR3 length: 18 amino acids. This CDR3 is CASSTISGGLGRYNEQFF. The CDR3 DNA follows: TGTGCCAGCAGCACCATATCGGGAGGCCTCGGGAGGTACAATGAGCAGTTCTTC. Filled out from reference TRBV7-9 and TRBJ2-1, the complete variable domain reads DTGVSQNPRHKITKRGQNVTFRCDPISEHNRLYWYRQTLGQGPEFLTYFQNEAQLEKSRLLSDRFSAERPKGSFSTLEIQRTEQGDSAMYLCASSTISGGLGRYNEQFFGPGTRLTVL.

In the case of this clonotype: A much more abundant neighbour one base away suggests this may be a read error. The V call is TRBV5-6, the J call TRBJ2-7; possibly TRBD2 for D (6 bases). The CDR3 has 18 amino acids. Per germline, CDR1 SGHDT and CDR2 YYEEEE. V lost 0 bases, J lost 2 bases, and 21 bases lay in between. As DNA, the CDR3 is TGTGCCAGCAGCTTGGGACCCGAGGAGCGGGTAGAGGCCTACGAGCAGTACTTC. It codes for CASSLGPEERVEAYEQYF.

V and J are TRBV18 and TRBJ1-2, with 7 bases aligning to TRBD1. The CDR3 spans 16 residues. Germline V gives CDR1 KGHSH, CDR2 LQKENI. Trimming took 0 bases from V and 6 from J; bases not matched to a gene: 10. CDR3 region: CASSPPFGSGGNGYTF. The CDR3 nucleotides are TGTGCCAGCTCACCACCGTTCGGGTCAGGGGGGAATGGCTACACCTTC.

The sample holds many counts of this clonotype. The chain employs TRBV20-1 and TRBJ2-1; D is unresolved. The CDR3 totals 12 residues. V lost 4 bases and J 8 bases, leaving 12 bases between the germline ends. Per the germline V gene, CDR1 is DFQATT and CDR2 is SNEGSKA (reference sequence). The CDR3 reads CSANEAWDEQFF. In nucleotides, the CDR3 is TGCAGTGCTAATGAGGCCTGGGATGAGCAGTTCTTC.

This chain links TRBV11-2 with TRBJ2-7; 9 bases align to TRBD2. J gave up 7 bases and V 5 bases, and 9 bases lay outside the gene matches. CDR1 and CDR2 (germline): SGHAT, FQNNGV. CDR3 length: 14 amino acids. CDR3 region: CASSPLAGAWEQYF. CDR3 DNA sequence: TGTGCCAGCAGCCCGTTAGCGGGGGCCTGGGAGCAGTACTTC.

This clonotype was counted between two and nine times. V is TRBV28 and J is TRBJ2-5; D may be TRBD2 (6 bases). V was cut by 2 bases and J by 14 bases, with 21 bases left in between. The germline gives CDR1 MDHEN, CDR2 SYDVKM. The CDR3 loop spans 14 amino acids. DNA for the CDR3: TGTGCCAGCAGTTTAACCACACAGGTCCGGGGACTCTACTTC. Translating gives CASSLTTQVRGLYF.

This clonotype was detected many times. The chain combines TRBV6-2 or TRBV6-3 with TRBJ2-5, with D perhaps TRBD2 (5 bases). Germline loops: CDR1 MNHEY, CDR2 SVGEGT. CDR3 length: 17 amino acids. V gave up 0 bases and J gave up 5 bases, with 19 bases separating them. The CDR3 nucleotides are TGTGCCAGCAGTTACTCCTCGGACCAATGGGAGCGGGAGACCCAGTACTTC. Residues: CASSYSSDQWERETQYF.

J is TRBJ2-3 and V is TRBV11-2; D is tentatively TRBD1 or TRBD2 (5 bases each). From germline, CDR1 is SGHAT and CDR2 FQNNGV. The CDR3 consists of 16 residues. Deletions cut 6 bases from V and 4 bases from J, with 20 bases between. The CDR3 coding sequence is TGTGCCAGCAGTTCTCATCAGGGACCCCGGGCAGATACGCAGTATTTT. This codes for CASSSHQGPRADTQYF. The whole variable domain, filled in from reference TRBV11-2 and TRBJ2-3, reads EAGVAQSPRYKIIEKRQSVAFWCNPISGHATLYWYQQILGQGPKLLIQFQNNGVVDDSQLPKDRFSAERLKGVDSTLKIQPAKLEDSAVYLCASSSHQGPRADTQYFGPGTRLTVL.

This clonotype has a count of ten or more. The chain couples TRBV20-1 to TRBJ2-2; D might be TRBD2 (5 bases). The V gene lost 5 bases and the J gene lost 0 bases, with 13 bases spanning the gap. Germline CDR1 and CDR2: DFQATT and SNEGSKA (reference sequence). The CDR3 has 15 residues. CDR3 in amino acids: CSAYRGVSNTGELFF. The CDR3 DNA is TGCAGTGCTTACCGGGGAGTTTCGAACACCGGGGAGCTGTTTTTT.

The rearrangement joins TRBV7-2 to TRBJ2-2; 12 nucleotides match TRBD2. The junction had 6 bases not matched to a gene; V was cut back by 4 bases and J by 6 bases. From germline, CDR1 is SGHTA and CDR2 FQGNSA. The CDR3 covers 16 residues. The CDR3 coding sequence is TGTGCCAGCAGCTCCCGACTAGCGGGAGCGGCCGGGGAGCTGTTTTTT. Amino acids: CASSSRLAGAAGELFF.

This clonotype has only a few counts. The rearrangement joins TRBV7-3 to TRBJ2-1; TRBD1 agrees at 7 bases. The J segment lost 9 bases and the V segment lost 6 bases, leaving 17 bases of the junction unmatched. The CDR3 has 16 residues. Germline CDR1 reads SGHTA; CDR2 reads FQGTGA. The DNA of the CDR3 is TGTGCCAGCAGTTACCGAATAAGACAGGGCTTGACTGAGCAGTTCTTC. As protein: CASSYRIRQGLTEQFF.

There are many counts of this clonotype. The V call is TRBV24-1, the J call TRBJ2-1; TRBD2 matches at 12 bases. The CDR3 contains 17 residues. The V segment lost 4 bases and the J segment 9 bases; nucleotides outside the gene matches: 12. Germline V gene data show CDR1 as KGHDR and CDR2 as SFDVKD. The CDR3 reads CATSDLKTSGSLREQFF. CDR3 bases: TGTGCCACCAGTGACCTCAAGACTAGCGGGAGTTTACGTGAGCAGTTCTTC.